This T cell receptor beta chain comes out of a study of cytomegalovirus exposure and HLA in healthy donors. Study results and caveats: Clusters of TCRs from the first cohort tended to co-occur in the 120 validation repertoires (as a later analysis found). The listing of 150 to 200 TCR beta chains classed them as cytomegalovirus-associated. Reportedly, diagnosis of cytomegalovirus status by the classifier showed high specificity and sensitivity.

Data came from immunoSEQ multiplex PCR; TCRdb stores just in-frame clones and leaves some out. The table lists 230,000 or so clones, approximately 86% of them singletons. Points on this clone: Its antigen is not known.

The sequenced sample was PBMCs. The receptor comes from a woman aged 18 to 35 in good health and CMV-seronegative.

CDR3 sequence reads: CASSGKTGSSYEQYF. The CDR3, as DNA: TGTGCCAGCAGCGGAAAGACAGGGAGCTCCTACGAGCAGTACTTC. The genes are TRBV7-8 and TRBJ2-7; 7 nucleotides match TRBD1. The ends lost 5 bases at V and 0 bases at J; junction bases unmatched: 7. Germline V gene lookup returns CDR1 SGHVS and CDR2 FQNEAQ. The CDR3 sequence is 15 residues long.